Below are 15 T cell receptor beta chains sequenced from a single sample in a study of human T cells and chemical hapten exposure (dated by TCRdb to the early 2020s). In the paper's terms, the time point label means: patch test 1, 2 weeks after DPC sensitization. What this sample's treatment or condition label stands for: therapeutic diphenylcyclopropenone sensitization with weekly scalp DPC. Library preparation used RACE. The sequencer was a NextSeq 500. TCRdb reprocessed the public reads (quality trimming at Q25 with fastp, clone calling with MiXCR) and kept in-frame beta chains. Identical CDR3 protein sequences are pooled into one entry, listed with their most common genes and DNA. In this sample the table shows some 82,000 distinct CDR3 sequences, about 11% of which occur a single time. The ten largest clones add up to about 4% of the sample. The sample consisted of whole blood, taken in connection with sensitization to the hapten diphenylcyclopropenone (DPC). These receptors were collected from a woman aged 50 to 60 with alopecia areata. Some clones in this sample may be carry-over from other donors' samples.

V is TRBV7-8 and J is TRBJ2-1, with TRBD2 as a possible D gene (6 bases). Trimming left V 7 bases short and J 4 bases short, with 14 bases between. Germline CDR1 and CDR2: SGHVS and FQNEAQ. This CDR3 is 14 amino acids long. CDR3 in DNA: TGTGCCAGCACCCTCGGGAGCCTATACAATGAGCAGTTCTTC. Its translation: CASTLGSLYNEQFF.

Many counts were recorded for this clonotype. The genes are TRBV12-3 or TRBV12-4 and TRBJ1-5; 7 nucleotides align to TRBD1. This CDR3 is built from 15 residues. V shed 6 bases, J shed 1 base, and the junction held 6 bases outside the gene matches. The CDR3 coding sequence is TGTGCCAGCAGCCACGACAGGGTCAGCAATCAGCCCCAGCATTTT. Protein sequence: CASSHDRVSNQPQHF.

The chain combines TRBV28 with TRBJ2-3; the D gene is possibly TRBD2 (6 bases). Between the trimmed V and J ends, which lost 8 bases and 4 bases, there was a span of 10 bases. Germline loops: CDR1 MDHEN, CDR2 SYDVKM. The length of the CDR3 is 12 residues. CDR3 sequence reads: CASRESADTQYF. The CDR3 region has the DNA TGTGCCAGCCGGGAGTCCGCAGATACGCAGTATTTT. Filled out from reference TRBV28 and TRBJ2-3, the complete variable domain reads DVKVTQSSRYLVKRTGEKVFLECVQDMDHENMFWYRQDPGLGLRLIYFSYDVKMKEKGDIPEGYSVSREKKERFSLILESASTNQTSMYLCASRESADTQYFGPGTRLTVL.

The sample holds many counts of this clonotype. The CDR3: CSARDLTSSYNEQFF. The CDR3, as DNA: TGCAGTGCTAGAGATCTAACTAGCTCCTACAATGAGCAGTTCTTC. This chain joins TRBV20-1 and TRBJ2-1; a possible D gene is TRBD2 (5 bases). The CDR3 sequence is 15 residues long. Germline values: CDR1 DFQATT, CDR2 SNEGSKA (reference sequence). Between the trimmed V and J ends, which lost 0 bases and 0 bases, there was a span of 9 bases.

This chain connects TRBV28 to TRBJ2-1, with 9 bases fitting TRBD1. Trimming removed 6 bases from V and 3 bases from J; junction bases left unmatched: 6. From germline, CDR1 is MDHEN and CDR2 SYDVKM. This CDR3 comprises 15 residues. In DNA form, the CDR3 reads TGTGCCAGCAGAGGACAGGGGATTTTCTACAATGAGCAGTTCTTC. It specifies CASRGQGIFYNEQFF.

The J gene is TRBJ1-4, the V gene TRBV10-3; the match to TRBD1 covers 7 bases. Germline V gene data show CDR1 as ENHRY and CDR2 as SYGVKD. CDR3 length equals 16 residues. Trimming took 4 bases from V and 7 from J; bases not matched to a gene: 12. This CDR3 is CAISGMGQTRGEKLFF. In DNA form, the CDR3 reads TGTGCCATCAGTGGAATGGGACAGACGCGGGGTGAAAAACTGTTTTTT.

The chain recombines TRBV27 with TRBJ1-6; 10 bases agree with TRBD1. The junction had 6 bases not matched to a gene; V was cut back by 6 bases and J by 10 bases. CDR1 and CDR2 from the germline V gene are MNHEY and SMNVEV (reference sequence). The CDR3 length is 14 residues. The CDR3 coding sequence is TGTGCCAGCAGGGGGACAGGGGTTGGATCACCCCTCCACTTT. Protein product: CASRGTGVGSPLHF.

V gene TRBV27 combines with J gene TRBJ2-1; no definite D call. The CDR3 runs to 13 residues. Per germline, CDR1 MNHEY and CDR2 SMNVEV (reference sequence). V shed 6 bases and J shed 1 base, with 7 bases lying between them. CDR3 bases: TGTGCCAGCAGATTGGGGTCCTACAATGAGCAGTTCTTC. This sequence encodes CASRLGSYNEQFF.

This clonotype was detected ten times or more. DNA for the CDR3: TGTGCCAGCAGTTCTGTACCTTCTAACTATGGCTACACCTTC. This sequence encodes CASSSVPSNYGYTF. This chain links TRBV28 with TRBJ1-2; no firm D call. The V gene lost 4 bases and the J gene lost 0 bases, with 9 bases spanning the gap. This CDR3 has 14 residues. Germline values: CDR1 MDHEN, CDR2 SYDVKM.

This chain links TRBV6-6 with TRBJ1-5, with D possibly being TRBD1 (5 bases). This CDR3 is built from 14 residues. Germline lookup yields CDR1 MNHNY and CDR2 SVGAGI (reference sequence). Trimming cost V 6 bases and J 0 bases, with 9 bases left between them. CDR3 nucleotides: TGTGCCAGCAGATTGGGGGATAGCAATCAGCCCCAGCATTTT. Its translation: CASRLGDSNQPQHF.

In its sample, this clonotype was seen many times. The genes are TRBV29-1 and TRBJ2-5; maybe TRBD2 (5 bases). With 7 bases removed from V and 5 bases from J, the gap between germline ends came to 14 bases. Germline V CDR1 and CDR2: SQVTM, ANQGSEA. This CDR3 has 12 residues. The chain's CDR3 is CSGGVTTETQYF. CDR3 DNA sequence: TGCAGCGGGGGAGTTACCACGGAGACCCAGTACTTC.

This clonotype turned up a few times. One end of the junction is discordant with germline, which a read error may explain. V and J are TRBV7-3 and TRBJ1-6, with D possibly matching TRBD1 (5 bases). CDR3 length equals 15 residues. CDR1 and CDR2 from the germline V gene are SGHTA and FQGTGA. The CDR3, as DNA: TGTGCCAGCAGCCTAACCGGGACCGAGAATTCACCCCTCCACTTT. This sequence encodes CASSLTGTENSPLHF. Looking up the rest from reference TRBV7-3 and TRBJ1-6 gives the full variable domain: GAGVSQTPSNKVTEKGKYVELRCDPISGHTALYWYRQSLGQGPEFLIYFQGTGAADDSGLPNDRFFAVRPEGSVSTLKIQRTERGDSAVYLCASSLTGTENSPLHFGNGTRLTVT.

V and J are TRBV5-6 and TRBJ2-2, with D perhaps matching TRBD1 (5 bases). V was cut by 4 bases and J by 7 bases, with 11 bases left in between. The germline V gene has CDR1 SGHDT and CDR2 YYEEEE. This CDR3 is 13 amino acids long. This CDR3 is CASSTRQFGELFF. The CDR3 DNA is TGTGCCAGCAGCACCAGACAGTTCGGGGAGCTGTTTTTT.

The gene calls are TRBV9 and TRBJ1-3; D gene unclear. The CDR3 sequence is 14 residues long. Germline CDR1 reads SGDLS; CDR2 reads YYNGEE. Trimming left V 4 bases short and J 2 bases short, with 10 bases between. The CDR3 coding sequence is TGTGCCAGCAGCTGTACGGATGCTGGAAACACCATATATTTT. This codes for CASSCTDAGNTIYF.

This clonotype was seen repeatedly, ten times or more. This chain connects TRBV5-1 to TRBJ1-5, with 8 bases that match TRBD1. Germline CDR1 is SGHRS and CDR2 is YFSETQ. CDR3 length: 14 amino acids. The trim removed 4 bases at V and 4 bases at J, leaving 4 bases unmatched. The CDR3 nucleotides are TGCGCCAGCAGCCAAACAGGGGGTAATCAGCCCCAGCATTTT. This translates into CASSQTGGNQPQHF. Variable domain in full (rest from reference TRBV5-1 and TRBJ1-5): KAGVTQTPRYLIKTRGQQVTLSCSPISGHRSVSWYQQTPGQGLQFLFEYFSETQRNKGNFPGRFSGRQFSNSRSEMNVSTLELGDSALYLCASSQTGGNQPQHFGDGTRLSIL.